This T cell receptor beta chain was sequenced in a study of shared clonotypes between healthy human individuals. The germline CDR1 and CDR2 sequences are MRHNA and SNTAGT. The CDR3 is 16 residues long. V was clipped by 6 bases and J by 0 bases; unmatched bases: 8. In the authors' workflow: Junction-only immunoSEQ data arrived without quality scores, meaning filtering differed. Produced via immunoSEQ multiplex PCR; TCRdb's table is partial and in-frame only. V and J calls and clone size are copied from that table; D and trimming were computed from the DNA. The sample consists of about 2.4 million clones, 93% of them appearing once. Comments on this clone: Its antigen remains unidentified.

Healthy and HIV-negative, the adult donors had no recent acute infections or vaccinations. Researchers partitioned CD4+ cells into CD45RA+ naive and CD45RA-negative memory subsets. Whole-study findings and limits: Generally, naive subsets came out with larger estimated richness than memory subsets.

The chain is built from TRBV6-4 and TRBJ2-1; TRBD2 agrees at 7 bases. The sequencing sample was made of naive CD4+ T cells from PBMCs. Subset here: CD45RA+ positively selected. The sequence derives from a man aged 18 to 30 in good health. Some clones in this sample may be carry-over from other donors' samples. The CDR3 DNA is TGTGCCAGCAGCCGTACTAGCGCCACCTCCTACAATGAGCAGTTCTTC. Translated, it gives CASSRTSATSYNEQFF.